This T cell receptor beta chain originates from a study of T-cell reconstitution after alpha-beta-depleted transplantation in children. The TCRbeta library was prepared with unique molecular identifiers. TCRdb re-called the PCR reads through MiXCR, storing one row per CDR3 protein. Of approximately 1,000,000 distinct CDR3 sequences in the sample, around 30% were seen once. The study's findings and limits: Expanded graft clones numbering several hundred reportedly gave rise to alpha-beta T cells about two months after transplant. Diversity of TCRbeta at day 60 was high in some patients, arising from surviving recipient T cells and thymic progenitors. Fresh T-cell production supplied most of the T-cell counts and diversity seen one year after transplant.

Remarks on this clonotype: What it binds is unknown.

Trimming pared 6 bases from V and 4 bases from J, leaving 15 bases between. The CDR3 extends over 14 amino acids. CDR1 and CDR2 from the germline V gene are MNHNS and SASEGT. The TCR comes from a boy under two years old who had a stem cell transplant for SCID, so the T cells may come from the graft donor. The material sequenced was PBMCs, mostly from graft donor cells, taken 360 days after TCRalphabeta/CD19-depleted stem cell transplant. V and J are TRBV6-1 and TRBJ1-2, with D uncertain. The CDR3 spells CASRTRGWGYGYTF. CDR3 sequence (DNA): TGTGCCAGCAGGACACGAGGATGGGGCTATGGCTACACCTTC.